These T cell receptor beta chains were read from a single sample in a study of memory CD4+ T cells and cytomegalovirus serostatus. Sequencing used immunoSEQ multiplex PCR; TCRdb keeps in-frame clones, though not all of them. The data show about 56,000 clones, 82% seen once. The sample comprised memory CD4+ T cells from blood. These receptors originate from an adult in good health and CMV-seronegative. The conserved cysteine and the conserved F or W are not part of the CDR3 here.

V gene: TRBV29-1; CDR3 protein: SVAGDRGLLTEAF
V gene: TRBV28; CDR3 protein: ASSLPAGNTEAF
V gene: TRBV5-4; CDR3 protein: ASSLGDSGANVLT
V gene: TRBV28; CDR3 protein: AARGPNTGELF
V gene: TRBV6-1; CDR3 protein: ASSEARVSYGYT
V gene: TRBV2; CDR3 protein: ASSGGLRETQY
V gene: TRBV27; CDR3 protein: ASSQGQGAYEQY
V gene: TRBV6-6; CDR3 protein: ASRHAGKNEAF
V gene: TRBV7-2; CDR3 protein: ASSLGDRGGKLF
V gene: TRBV6-6; CDR3 protein: ASTPGQNYGYT
V gene: TRBV2; CDR3 protein: ASMLAENQPQH
V gene: TRBV4-2; CDR3 protein: ASSPSGGINEQF
V gene: TRBV5-4; CDR3 protein: ASSPSWQSYNEQF
V gene: TRBV2; CDR3 protein: ASRQGIDEQF
V gene: TRBV19; CDR3 protein: ASSFTGTQY
V gene: TRBV19; CDR3 protein: ASTLGGMNTEAF
V gene: TRBV7-2; CDR3 protein: ASSSTRPNEQF
V gene: TRBV6-5; CDR3 protein: ASSMGTGKIYEQY
V gene: TRBV14; CDR3 protein: ASSQGTGGAVRNNYGYT
V gene: TRBV5-1; CDR3 protein: ASSPGTGAGNTIY
V gene: TRBV19; CDR3 protein: ASSIASFEPQH
V gene: TRBV6-6; CDR3 protein: ASRPGTANSPLH
V gene: TRBV6-1; CDR3 protein: ASSNNPYTGELF
V gene: TRBV11-1; CDR3 protein: ASSSTGAPGQLNYGYT
V gene: TRBV6-5; CDR3 protein: ASRKTAATGTGYT
V gene: TRBV9; CDR3 protein: AVRRIAQETQY
V gene: TRBV18; CDR3 protein: ASSLKGTEAF
V gene: TRBV6-6; CDR3 protein: ASSAAGFSGNTIY
V gene: TRBV29-1; CDR3 protein: SVEELGAYGYT
V gene: TRBV7-3; CDR3 protein: ASSLITTGELF
V gene: TRBV28; CDR3 protein: ASSTGLTITQQETQY
V gene: TRBV7-7; CDR3 protein: ASSSMEGTEAF
V gene: TRBV29-1; CDR3 protein: STLAGGPQNIQY
V gene: TRBV15; CDR3 protein: ATATGGSGGNTIY
V gene: TRBV6-5; CDR3 protein: AEEGRPSSYGYT
V gene: TRBV30; CDR3 protein: AWSVWAVGHGYT